In this sample, the clone carrying this T cell receptor (beta chain) turned up a few times. Its target is not known. This entry comes from a study of CD8+ T cells in alopecia areata. Lesional scalp tissue (obtained by punch biopsy) and peripheral blood were collected from alopecia areata patients. Study-wide findings and caveats: Clonality exceeded that of normal scalp in lesional scalp, most notably in alopecia totalis/universalis.

cDNA prepared by RNA extraction and subsequent reverse transcription served as the template for sequencing. This table comes from immunoSEQ multiplex PCR, and its TCRdb copy is limited to in-frame clones, with some not included. The data show about 130,000 clones, 49% seen once. This TCR was recovered from a human donor with alopecia areata. The source material was CD8+ T cells sorted from blood, sampled at week 0.

The CDR3 protein is CASSEGQHYEQYF. CDR3 bases: TGTGCCAGCAGTGAAGGACAGCACTACGAGCAGTACTTC. V usage is TRBV25-1 and J usage is TRBJ2-7, with a weak D call TRBD1 (6 bases). V was pared by 2 bases and J by 3 bases, with 8 bases between. There are 13 residues in the CDR3. The germline gives CDR1 MGHDK, CDR2 SYGVNS.